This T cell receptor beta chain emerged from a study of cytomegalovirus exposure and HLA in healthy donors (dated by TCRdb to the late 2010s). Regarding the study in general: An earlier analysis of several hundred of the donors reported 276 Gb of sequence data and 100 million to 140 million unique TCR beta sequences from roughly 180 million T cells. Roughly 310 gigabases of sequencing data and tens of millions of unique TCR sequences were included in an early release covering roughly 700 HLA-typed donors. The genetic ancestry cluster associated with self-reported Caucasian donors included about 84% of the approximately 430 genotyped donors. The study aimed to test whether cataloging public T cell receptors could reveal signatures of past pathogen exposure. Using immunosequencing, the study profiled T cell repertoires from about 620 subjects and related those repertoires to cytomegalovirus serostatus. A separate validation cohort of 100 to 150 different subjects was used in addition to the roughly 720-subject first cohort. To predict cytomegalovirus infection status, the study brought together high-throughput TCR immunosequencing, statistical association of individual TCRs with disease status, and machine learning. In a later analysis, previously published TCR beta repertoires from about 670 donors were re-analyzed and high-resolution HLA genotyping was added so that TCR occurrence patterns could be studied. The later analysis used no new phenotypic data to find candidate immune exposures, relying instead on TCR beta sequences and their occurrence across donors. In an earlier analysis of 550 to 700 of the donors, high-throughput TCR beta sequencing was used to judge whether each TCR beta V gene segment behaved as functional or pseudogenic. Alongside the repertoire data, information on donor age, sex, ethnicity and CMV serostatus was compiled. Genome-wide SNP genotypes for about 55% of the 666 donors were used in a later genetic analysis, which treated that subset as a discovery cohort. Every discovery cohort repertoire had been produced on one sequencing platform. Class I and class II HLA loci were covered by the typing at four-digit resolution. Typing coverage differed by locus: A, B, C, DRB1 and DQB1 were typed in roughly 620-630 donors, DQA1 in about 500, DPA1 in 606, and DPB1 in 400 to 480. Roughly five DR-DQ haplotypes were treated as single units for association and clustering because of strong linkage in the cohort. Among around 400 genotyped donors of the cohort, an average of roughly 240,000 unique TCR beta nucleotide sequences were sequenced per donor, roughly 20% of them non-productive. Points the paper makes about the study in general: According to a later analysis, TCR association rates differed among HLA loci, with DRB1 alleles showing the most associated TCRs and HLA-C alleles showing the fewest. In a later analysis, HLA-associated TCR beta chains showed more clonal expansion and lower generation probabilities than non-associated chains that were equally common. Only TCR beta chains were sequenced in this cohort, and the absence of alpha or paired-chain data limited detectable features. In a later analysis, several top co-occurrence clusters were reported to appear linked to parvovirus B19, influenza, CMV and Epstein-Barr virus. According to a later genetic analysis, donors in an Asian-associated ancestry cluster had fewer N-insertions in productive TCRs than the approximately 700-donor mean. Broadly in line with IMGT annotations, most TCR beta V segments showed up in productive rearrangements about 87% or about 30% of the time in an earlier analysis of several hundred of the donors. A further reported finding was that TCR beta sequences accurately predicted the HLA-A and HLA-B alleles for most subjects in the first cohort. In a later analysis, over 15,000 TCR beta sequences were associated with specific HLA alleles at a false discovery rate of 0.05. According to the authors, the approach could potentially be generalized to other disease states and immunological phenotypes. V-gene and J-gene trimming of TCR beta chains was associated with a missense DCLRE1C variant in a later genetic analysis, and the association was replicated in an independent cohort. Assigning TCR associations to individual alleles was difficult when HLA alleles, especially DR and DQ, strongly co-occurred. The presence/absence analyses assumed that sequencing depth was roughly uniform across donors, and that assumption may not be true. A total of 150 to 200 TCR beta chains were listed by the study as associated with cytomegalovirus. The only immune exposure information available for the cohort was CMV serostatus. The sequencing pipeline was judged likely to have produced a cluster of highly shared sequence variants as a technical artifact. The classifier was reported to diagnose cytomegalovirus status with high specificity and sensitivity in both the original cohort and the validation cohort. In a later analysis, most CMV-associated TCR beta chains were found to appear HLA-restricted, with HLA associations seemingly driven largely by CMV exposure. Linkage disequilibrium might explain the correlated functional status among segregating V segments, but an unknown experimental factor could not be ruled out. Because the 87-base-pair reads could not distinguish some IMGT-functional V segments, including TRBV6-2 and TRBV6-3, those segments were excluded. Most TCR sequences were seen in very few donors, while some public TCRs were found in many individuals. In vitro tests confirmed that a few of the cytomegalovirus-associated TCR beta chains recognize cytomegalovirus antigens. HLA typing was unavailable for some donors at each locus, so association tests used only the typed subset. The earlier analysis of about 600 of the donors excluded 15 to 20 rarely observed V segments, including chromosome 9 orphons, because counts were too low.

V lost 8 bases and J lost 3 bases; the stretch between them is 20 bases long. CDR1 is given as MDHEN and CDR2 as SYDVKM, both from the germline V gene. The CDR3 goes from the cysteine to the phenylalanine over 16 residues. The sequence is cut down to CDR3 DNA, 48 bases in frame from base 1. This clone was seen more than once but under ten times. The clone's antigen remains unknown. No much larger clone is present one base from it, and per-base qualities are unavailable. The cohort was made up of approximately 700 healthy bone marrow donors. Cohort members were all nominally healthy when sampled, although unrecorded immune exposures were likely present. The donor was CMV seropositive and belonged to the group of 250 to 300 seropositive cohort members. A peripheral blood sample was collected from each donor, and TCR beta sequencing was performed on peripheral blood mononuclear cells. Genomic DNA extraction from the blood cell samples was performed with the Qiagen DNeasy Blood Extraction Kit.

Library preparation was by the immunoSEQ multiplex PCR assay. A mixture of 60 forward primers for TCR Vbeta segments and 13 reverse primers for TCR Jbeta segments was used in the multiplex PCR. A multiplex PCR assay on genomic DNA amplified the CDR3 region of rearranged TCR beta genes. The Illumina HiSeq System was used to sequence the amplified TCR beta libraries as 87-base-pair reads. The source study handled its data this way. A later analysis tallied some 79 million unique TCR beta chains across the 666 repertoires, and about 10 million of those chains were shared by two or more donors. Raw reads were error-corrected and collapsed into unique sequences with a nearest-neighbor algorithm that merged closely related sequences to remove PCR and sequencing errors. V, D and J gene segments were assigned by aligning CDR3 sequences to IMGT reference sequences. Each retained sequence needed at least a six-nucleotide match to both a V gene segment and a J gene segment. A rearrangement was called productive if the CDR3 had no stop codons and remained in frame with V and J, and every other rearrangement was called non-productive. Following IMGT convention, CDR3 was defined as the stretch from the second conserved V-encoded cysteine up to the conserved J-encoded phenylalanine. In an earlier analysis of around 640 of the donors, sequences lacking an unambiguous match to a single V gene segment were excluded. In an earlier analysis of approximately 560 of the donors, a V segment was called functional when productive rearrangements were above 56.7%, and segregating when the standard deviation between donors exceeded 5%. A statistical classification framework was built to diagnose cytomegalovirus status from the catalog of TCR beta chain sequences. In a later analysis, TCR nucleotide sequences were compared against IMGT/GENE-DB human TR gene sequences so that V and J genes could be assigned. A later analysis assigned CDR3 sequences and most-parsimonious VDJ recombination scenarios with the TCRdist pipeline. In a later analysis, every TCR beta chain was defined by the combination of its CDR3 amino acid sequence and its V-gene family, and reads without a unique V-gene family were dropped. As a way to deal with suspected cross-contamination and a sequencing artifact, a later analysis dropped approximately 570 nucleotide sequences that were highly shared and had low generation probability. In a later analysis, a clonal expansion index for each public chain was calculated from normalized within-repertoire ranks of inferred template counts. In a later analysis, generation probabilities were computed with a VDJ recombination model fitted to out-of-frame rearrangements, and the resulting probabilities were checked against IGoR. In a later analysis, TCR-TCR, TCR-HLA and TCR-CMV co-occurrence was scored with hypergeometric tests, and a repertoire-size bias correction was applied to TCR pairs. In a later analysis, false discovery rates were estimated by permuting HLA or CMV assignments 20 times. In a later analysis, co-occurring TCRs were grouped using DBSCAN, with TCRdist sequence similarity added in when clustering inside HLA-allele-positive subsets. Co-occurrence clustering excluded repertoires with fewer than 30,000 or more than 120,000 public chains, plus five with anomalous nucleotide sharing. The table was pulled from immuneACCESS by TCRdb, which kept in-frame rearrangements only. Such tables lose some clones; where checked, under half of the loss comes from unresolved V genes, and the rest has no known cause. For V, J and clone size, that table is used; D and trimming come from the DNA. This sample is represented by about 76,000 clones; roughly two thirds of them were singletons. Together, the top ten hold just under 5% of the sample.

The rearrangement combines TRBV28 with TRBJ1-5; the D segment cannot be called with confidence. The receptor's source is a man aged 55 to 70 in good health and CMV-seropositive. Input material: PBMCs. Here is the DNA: TGTGCCAGCTCAACGGCGGGTGGCGGAGACAATCAGCCCCAGCATTTT. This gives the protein CASSTAGGGDNQPQHF.